This entry describes one T cell receptor beta chain. This sample stems from a study of shared clonotypes between healthy human individuals. Generated by immunoSEQ multiplex PCR, the TCRdb table keeps only in-frame clones and is missing some. This repertoire shows 950,000 to 1,300,000 clones, 75% found once; its top ten account for approximately 1.5%. The CDR3 runs 16 residues. V lost 2 bases and J lost 2; bases outside the gene matches: 3. CDR1 and CDR2 from the germline V gene are ENHRY and SYGVKD. V is TRBV10-3 and J is TRBJ2-3; 11 nucleotides line up with TRBD2. Sequencing used memory CD4+ T cells sorted from blood. Noted subset: CD45RA-negative fraction. The clonotype comes from a man aged 18 to 35 in good health. CDR3 sequence: CAISERLAGNTDTQYF. The CDR3 DNA reads TGTGCCATCAGTGAGAGACTAGCGGGGAACACAGATACGCAGTATTTT.